Listed here are 18 T cell receptor beta chains from one sample, sequenced in a study of T cell repertoires in cytomegalovirus infection. TCRdb called the reads again in MiXCR, with one record for every CDR3 protein. The sample yields around 500,000 distinct CDR3 sequences, 42% seen once. For these receptors, no antigen is known. The sequencing used cultured PBMCs, collected from culture after CMV antigen stimulation. These receptors originate from a human donor in good health (CMV status not recorded). Some clones in this sample may be carry-over from other donors' samples.

J is TRBJ1-4 and V is TRBV19; D ambiguous. Germline CDR1 LNHDA, CDR2 SQIVND (reference sequence). This CDR3 comprises 16 residues. V was cut by 5 bases and J by 0 bases, with 13 bases left in between. CDR3 bases: TGTGCCAGTAGTCCCACCGGAGGTACAACTAATGAAAAACTGTTTTTT. Its protein product is CASSPTGGTTNEKLFF.

With regard to this clonotype: An end of the junction differs from the germline gene, which may be a read error. This chain joins TRBV7-2 and TRBJ2-1; 12 nucleotides agree with TRBD2. CDR3 length: 17 residues. Germline V gene lookup returns CDR1 SGHTA and CDR2 FQGNSA. The CDR3 loop reads CASSLAGGPLTYNEQFF. The CDR3 nucleotides read TGTGCCAGCAGCCTAGCGGGAGGGCCTCTCACCTACAATGAGCAGTTCTTC. Together with reference TRBV7-2 and TRBJ2-1, the CDR3 gives the full variable domain: GAGVSQSPSNKVTEKGKDVELRCDPISGHTALYWYRQSLGQGLEFLIYFQGNSAPDKSGLPSDRFSAERTGGSVSTLTIQRTQQEDSAVYLCASSLAGGPLTYNEQFFGPGTRLTVL.

This clonotype showed up just once. This chain joins TRBV20-1 and TRBJ1-2; 9 nucleotides match TRBD1. V was clipped by 5 bases and J by 4 bases; unmatched bases: 5. The CDR3 runs to 13 residues. Germline CDR1 and CDR2: DFQATT and SNEGSKA (reference sequence). The chain's CDR3 is CSAGTGRSYGYTF. The CDR3 DNA reads as TGCAGTGCTGGGACAGGGAGGAGCTATGGCTACACCTTC.

The chain is built from TRBV7-2 and TRBJ2-5, with D hard to call. Per the germline V gene, CDR1 is SGHTA and CDR2 is FQGNSA. V gave up 5 bases and J gave up 5 bases, with 9 bases separating them. CDR3 length: 12 residues. CDR3 nucleotide sequence: TGTGCCAGCAGCGGAAAAGGGGAGACCCAGTACTTC. It codes for CASSGKGETQYF.

This clonotype was counted a few times. The chain combines TRBV18 with TRBJ1-4; TRBD1 matches 7 bases. Germline CDR1 KGHSH, CDR2 LQKENI. The CDR3 extends over 14 amino acids. V shed 3 bases, J shed 3 bases, and the junction held 1 base outside the gene matches. Here the CDR3 reads CASSPDRANEKLFF. The CDR3 region has the DNA TGTGCCAGCTCACCCGACAGGGCTAATGAAAAACTGTTTTTT.

The chain is built from TRBV11-1 and TRBJ2-1, with D tentatively TRBD2 (6 bases). CDR3 length equals 18 residues. In germline, CDR1 is SGHAT, CDR2 FQDESV (reference sequence). V dropped 3 bases and J dropped 4 bases, with 22 bases sitting between them. The CDR3 here is CASSLGRRLGGLYNEQFF. Here the CDR3 DNA reads TGTGCCAGCAGCTTGGGGCGGAGACTCGGGGGACTTTACAATGAGCAGTTCTTC.

The genes are TRBV20-1 and TRBJ2-1, with TRBD2 matching over 8 bases. There are 15 residues in the CDR3. CDR1 and CDR2 from the germline V gene are DFQATT and SNEGSKA (reference sequence). The junction had 8 bases not matched to a gene; V was cut back by 0 bases and J by 7 bases. CDR3 DNA: TGCAGTGCTAGAGATTGGCGGGAGGAGGGTAATGAGCAGTTCTTC. This codes for CSARDWREEGNEQFF.

This chain joins TRBV9 and TRBJ2-5; 8 positions agree with TRBD1. With V trimmed by 4 bases and J by 5 bases, 7 bases remained unmatched. This CDR3 contains 14 residues. Germline assignment: CDR1 SGDLS and CDR2 YYNGEE. In DNA, the CDR3 is TGTGCCAGCAGCCCCTCGGACAGGGCGGAGACCCAGTACTTC. This gives the protein CASSPSDRAETQYF. The whole variable domain, filled in from reference TRBV9 and TRBJ2-5, reads DSGVTQTPKHLITATGQRVTLRCSPRSGDLSVYWYQQSLDQGLQFLIQYYNGEERAKGNILERFSAQQFPDLHSELNLSSLELGDSALYFCASSPSDRAETQYFGPGTRLLVL.

In its sample, this clonotype was seen a few times. This chain joins TRBV7-9 and TRBJ1-6; 7 nucleotides line up with TRBD1. CDR1 is SEHNR and CDR2 is FQNEAQ in the germline V gene (reference sequence). The CDR3 spans 15 residues. V trimming: 3 bases; J trimming: 9 bases; junction bases outside the gene matches: 8. The CDR3 region is CASSFDRTGSSPLHF. For the CDR3, the DNA is TGTGCCAGCAGCTTTGACCGGACAGGTTCTTCACCCCTCCACTTT.

The chain has TRBV28 and TRBJ1-5; TRBD1 matches at 9 bases. Trimming cost V 8 bases and J 1 base; bases outside gene matches: 21. This CDR3 is 20 amino acids long. Per the germline V gene, CDR1 is MDHEN and CDR2 is SYDVKM. CDR3 DNA: TGTGCCAGCGTCCCACATACGTATGCCGAAGGGACAGGGAGCAATCAGCCCCAGCATTTT. It specifies CASVPHTYAEGTGSNQPQHF.

The sample holds many counts of this clonotype. The V and J genes are TRBV4-1 and TRBJ2-1; TRBD1 might be the D (6 bases). Germline V gene sequence: CDR1 MGHRA, CDR2 YSYEKL. This CDR3 comprises 14 residues. V lost 4 bases and J 7 bases, leaving 14 bases between the germline ends. The CDR3 DNA is TGCGCCAGCAGCCGAGGGGGAGCAGGTAATGAGCAGTTCTTC. It translates to CASSRGGAGNEQFF.

With respect to this clonotype: Its ends do not fully match the called genes, so a read error is possible. The J gene is TRBJ2-2, the V gene TRBV4-1; no firm D call. The CDR3 is made up of 15 amino acids. Germline CDR1 MGHRA, CDR2 YSYEKL. The CDR3 here is CASSQEAPNTGELFF. The CDR3 DNA is TGTGCCAGCAGCCAAGAAGCTCCGAACACCGGGGAGCTGTTTTTT.

The chain is built from TRBV9 and TRBJ2-2; unclear D gene. The CDR3 loop spans 14 amino acids. Germline-derived CDR1 and CDR2 are SGDLS and YYNGEE. Trimming removed 3 bases at V and 3 bases at J, with 9 bases between. DNA for the CDR3: TGTGCCAGCAGCGGGGCCCCCCACACCGGGGAGCTGTTTTTT. Encoded protein: CASSGAPHTGELFF. Filled out from reference TRBV9 and TRBJ2-2, the complete variable domain reads DSGVTQTPKHLITATGQRVTLRCSPRSGDLSVYWYQQSLDQGLQFLIQYYNGEERAKGNILERFSAQQFPDLHSELNLSSLELGDSALYFCASSGAPHTGELFFGEGSRLTVL.

The chain is built from TRBV23-1 and TRBJ1-5; D is undetermined. TRBV23-1 carries the ORF label, with uncertain function. The CDR3 totals 15 residues. The germline V and J ends were trimmed by 2 bases and 5 bases, with 13 bases remaining between them. The CDR3 region has the DNA TGCGCCAGCAGTCAACCTGGGCCAACCCATCAGCCCCAGCATTTT. Amino acid sequence: CASSQPGPTHQPQHF.

The chain employs TRBV7-6 and TRBJ2-1; no clear D gene. Trimming pared 1 base from V and 5 bases from J, leaving 9 bases between. Germline-derived CDR1 and CDR2 are SGHVS and FNYEAQ. The CDR3 spans 14 residues. CDR3 bases: TGTGCCAGCAGCTTAGTTAAGAGGAACAATGAGCAGTTCTTC. Amino acids: CASSLVKRNNEQFF.

The chain combines TRBV6-2 or TRBV6-3 with TRBJ1-2; no reliable D call. Germline V CDR1 and CDR2: MNHEY, SVGEGT. This CDR3 is built from 13 residues. With 5 bases removed from V and 4 bases from J, the gap between germline ends came to 11 bases. The CDR3 spells CASSPGILYGYTF. Written as DNA, the CDR3 is TGTGCCAGCAGTCCCGGGATTCTCTATGGCTACACCTTC.

The chain is built from TRBV6-1 and TRBJ1-2; D gene uncertain. Germline values: CDR1 MNHNS, CDR2 SASEGT. V lost 1 base and J 0 bases, leaving 6 bases between the germline ends. CDR3 size: 14 residues. The CDR3 region is CASSEVGANYGYTF. CDR3 DNA sequence: TGTGCCAGCAGTGAAGTAGGCGCTAACTATGGCTACACCTTC.

V is TRBV6-1 and J is TRBJ2-2; 11 positions match TRBD2. Trimming at V came to 7 bases and at J to 7 bases, leaving 5 bases not matched to a gene. The CDR3 has 14 amino acids. From germline, CDR1 is MNHNS and CDR2 SASEGT. The CDR3: CASNSGRANGELFF. CDR3 in DNA: TGTGCCAGCAATAGCGGGAGGGCAAACGGGGAGCTGTTTTTT.